One and the same sample provided the 21 T cell receptor beta chains below, sequenced in a study of T cell repertoires in cytomegalovirus infection. TCRdb fed the reads into MiXCR, producing one record per CDR3 protein. This sample has about 180,000 distinct CDR3 sequences, with 17% found just once. Sequenced material: CD8+ T cells from PBMCs. The receptors derive from a human donor in good health (CMV status not recorded). Some clones in this sample may be carry-over from other donors' samples.

In this sample, this clonotype turned up a few times. The genes are TRBV12-3 or TRBV12-4 and TRBJ1-5; TRBD1 matches at 10 bases. After removal of 6 bases from V and 3 bases from J, the junction contained 11 bases not matched to a gene. There are 17 residues in the CDR3. DNA of the CDR3: TGTGCCAGCAGCCTCCGCCCCGGGACAGGGGACAATCAGCCCCAGCATTTT. Its translation: CASSLRPGTGDNQPQHF.

The chain links TRBV27 to TRBJ2-1, with D tentatively TRBD1 (5 bases). This CDR3 contains 17 residues. V shed 3 bases and J shed 4 bases, with 19 bases lying between them. The germline V gene has CDR1 MNHEY and CDR2 SMNVEV (reference sequence). The CDR3 region is CASSLVDPGAVYNEQFF. In nucleotides, the CDR3 is TGTGCCAGCAGTTTGGTCGATCCTGGGGCGGTGTACAATGAGCAGTTCTTC.

This clonotype occurred a few times. The J gene is TRBJ2-1, the V gene TRBV11-2, with TRBD1 identical over 9 bases. The V segment lost 4 bases and the J segment 9 bases; nucleotides outside the gene matches: 4. Germline CDR1 and CDR2: SGHAT and FQNNGV. The CDR3 covers 13 residues. In DNA form, the CDR3 reads TGTGCCAGCAGCTCGGGACAGGGAGGTGAGCAGTTCTTC. Amino acids: CASSSGQGGEQFF.

The J gene is TRBJ2-3, the V gene TRBV5-5, with D hard to call. Per the germline V gene, CDR1 is SGHKS and CDR2 is YYEKEE (reference sequence). With 7 bases removed from V and 4 bases from J, the gap between germline ends came to 7 bases. The CDR3 length is 11 residues. The CDR3 nucleotides are TGTGCCAGCTTACGATCAGATACGCAGTATTTT. Protein product: CASLRSDTQYF.

V usage is TRBV4-3 and J usage is TRBJ2-1; 8 bases agree with TRBD2. With 1 base clipped from V and 8 bases from J, the junction kept 13 bases outside the gene matches. The CDR3 has 17 residues. Germline V gives CDR1 LGHNA, CDR2 YSLEER. Written as DNA, the CDR3 is TGCGCCAGCAGCCAAGCCCCCGGGGGGGCCGGGGGGGATGAGCAGTTCTTC. Encoded protein: CASSQAPGGAGGDEQFF.

This clonotype has more than one count but fewer than ten. V is TRBV7-6 and J is TRBJ1-1; a weak D match, TRBD1 (5 bases). The germline V and J ends were trimmed by 5 bases and 5 bases, with 18 bases remaining between them. CDR1 and CDR2 from the germline V gene are SGHVS and FNYEAQ. This CDR3 has 15 amino acids. Written as DNA, the CDR3 is TGTGCCAGCAGCCAGAGGTGGGGCAGTTTGACTGAAGCTTTCTTT. Translation: CASSQRWGSLTEAFF. Variable domain in full (rest from reference TRBV7-6 and TRBJ1-1): GAGVSQSPRYKVTKRGQDVALRCDPISGHVSLYWYRQALGQGPEFLTYFNYEAQQDKSGLPNDRFSAERPEGSISTLTIQRTEQRDSAMYRCASSQRWGSLTEAFFGQGTRLTVV.

The V call is TRBV6-1, the J call TRBJ2-2; 7 nucleotides line up with TRBD1. The junction had 5 bases not matched to a gene; V was cut back by 3 bases and J by 4 bases. The CDR3 loop spans 15 amino acids. The germline V gene has CDR1 MNHNS and CDR2 SASEGT. CDR3 nucleotides: TGTGCCAGCAGTGATCGACAGGGATCCACCGGGGAGCTGTTTTTT. It translates to CASSDRQGSTGELFF.

V gene TRBV7-2 combines with J gene TRBJ2-7; 10 bases fit TRBD1. The germline gives CDR1 SGHTA, CDR2 FQGNSA. The length of the CDR3 is 17 residues. Trimming removed 1 base from V and 3 bases from J; junction bases left unmatched: 9. The CDR3 spells CASSLGPGQGDYYEQYF. The CDR3 nucleotides are TGTGCCAGCAGCTTAGGCCCCGGACAGGGGGATTACTACGAGCAGTACTTC.

This clonotype turned up a few times. The gene calls are TRBV20-1 and TRBJ2-1; 7 nucleotides align to TRBD2. J was trimmed by 7 bases and V by 6 bases; bases with no gene match: 18. The CDR3 consists of 16 residues. CDR1 and CDR2 from the germline V gene are DFQATT and SNEGSKA (reference sequence). DNA of the CDR3: TGCAGTGCCCTCCAACCCAGGACTAGTTGGGGGAATGAGCAGTTCTTC. Translation: CSALQPRTSWGNEQFF.

Concerning this clonotype itself: Without the conserved terminal phenylalanine or tryptophan, this CDR3 likely stems from a read error. The V and J genes are TRBV7-9 and TRBJ2-5; 8 bases are shared with TRBD1. CDR1 and CDR2 from the germline V gene are SEHNR and FQNEAQ (reference sequence). The V gene end was trimmed by 4 bases and the J gene end by 0 bases; junction bases not matched to a gene: 13. The CDR3 sequence is 18 residues long. The CDR3 loop reads CASSSPGQVHLNQETQYL. As DNA, the CDR3 is TGTGCCAGCAGCTCACCGGGACAGGTTCATTTAAACCAAGAGACCCAGTACTTA.

Note on this clonotype: The junction and the germline gene differ at one end; a read error may be behind it. The chain uses TRBV29-1 and TRBJ2-1; tentatively, D is TRBD1 (7 bases). The germline V gene encodes CDR1 SQVTM and CDR2 ANQGSEA. The CDR3 is made up of 17 amino acids. The CDR3 nucleotides read TGCGGCGTTGATGGTCAGGGGGGAGTCGCAGACTACAATGAGCAGTTCTTC. This translates into CGVDGQGGVADYNEQFF.

This clonotype was picked up a small number of times. The chain combines TRBV27 with TRBJ2-4; possibly TRBD1 for D (6 bases). V was shortened by 7 bases and J by 2 bases, with 15 bases between the two germline ends. The CDR3 runs to 15 residues. CDR1 and CDR2 from the germline V gene are MNHEY and SMNVEV (reference sequence). The CDR3 reads CASTRRGTTKNIQYF. For the CDR3, the DNA is TGTGCCAGCACCCGCAGGGGTACGACCAAAAACATTCAGTACTTC.

This clonotype was counted only a few times. The J gene is TRBJ2-7, the V gene TRBV7-2, with D tentatively TRBD1 (5 bases). Trimming removed 1 base at V and 7 bases at J, with 11 bases between. Germline values: CDR1 SGHTA, CDR2 FQGNSA. The CDR3 length is 13 residues. The CDR3 region is CASSLGGWDEQYF. The DNA of the CDR3 is TGTGCCAGCAGCTTAGGGGGCTGGGATGAGCAGTACTTC. Supplemented by reference TRBV7-2 and TRBJ2-7, the full variable domain reads GAGVSQSPSNKVTEKGKDVELRCDPISGHTALYWYRQSLGQGLEFLIYFQGNSAPDKSGLPSDRFSAERTGGSVSTLTIQRTQQEDSAVYLCASSLGGWDEQYFGPGTRLTVT.

This clonotype has just one count. This rearrangement joins TRBV6-5 to TRBJ1-2; D is ambiguous. This CDR3 spans 14 amino acids. The germline V gene encodes CDR1 MNHEY and CDR2 SVGAGI. V was trimmed by 0 bases and J by 8 bases, leaving 13 bases between them. This CDR3 is CASSYSAHGGGYTF. CDR3 DNA sequence: TGTGCCAGCAGTTACTCAGCCCACGGCGGAGGCTACACCTTC.

This clonotype has more than one count but fewer than ten. The V call is TRBV6-5, the J call TRBJ1-1; D gene ambiguous. Trimming stripped 0 bases from V and 7 bases from J, with 12 bases between. The CDR3 is made up of 14 amino acids. Germline assignment: CDR1 MNHEY and CDR2 SVGAGI. CDR3 protein: CASSYSFSGSEAFF. CDR3 sequence (DNA): TGTGCCAGCAGTTACTCGTTCTCCGGGAGTGAAGCTTTCTTT.

This clonotype has a handful of counts. This rearrangement joins TRBV28 to TRBJ2-5; tentative D call: TRBD2 (5 bases). Between the trimmed V and J ends, which lost 5 bases and 5 bases, there was a span of 15 bases. CDR3 length: 14 residues. The germline gives CDR1 MDHEN, CDR2 SYDVKM. Written as DNA, the CDR3 is TGTGCCAGCAGTCCCCCTACTAGAAGGGAGACCCAGTACTTC. Translated, it gives CASSPPTRRETQYF.

This chain links TRBV12-3 or TRBV12-4 with TRBJ2-1, with no clear D. The CDR3 covers 13 residues. The V and J ends lost 5 bases and 6 bases respectively, with 11 bases between them. The CDR3 DNA sequence: TGTGCCAGCAGTCCAGTATCCGTCAATGAGCAGTTCTTC. This sequence encodes CASSPVSVNEQFF.

J is TRBJ2-5 and V is TRBV7-2; D is unresolved. This CDR3 is 14 amino acids long. V lost 1 base to trimming and J lost 1 base, with 7 bases between them. CDR1 and CDR2 (germline): SGHTA, FQGNSA. For the CDR3, the DNA is TGTGCCAGCAGCTTAGTTGAGTTCCAAGAGACCCAGTACTTC. This codes for CASSLVEFQETQYF.

This clonotype was counted only a few times. This chain joins TRBV6-2 or TRBV6-3 and TRBJ2-1; D is uncertain. V dropped 6 bases and J dropped 6 bases, with 18 bases sitting between them. Germline-derived CDR1 and CDR2 are MNHEY and SVGEGT. This CDR3 comprises 15 residues. CDR3 sequence: CASSPTDMVSNEQFF. CDR3 coding DNA: TGTGCCAGCAGCCCTACCGACATGGTAAGCAATGAGCAGTTCTTC.

V and J are TRBV6-2 or TRBV6-3 and TRBJ2-2, with 7 positions matching TRBD2. After removal of 7 bases from V and 2 bases from J, the junction contained 13 bases not matched to a gene. The germline V gene has CDR1 MNHEY and CDR2 SVGEGT. The CDR3 is 17 residues long. The CDR3 region has the DNA TGTGCCAGCAATCTATACCCCGGACTAGACAACACCGGGGAGCTGTTTTTT. Translating it yields CASNLYPGLDNTGELFF.

In this sample, this clonotype turned up a few times. This chain links TRBV7-8 with TRBJ1-5; D may be TRBD1 (6 bases). Germline CDR1 is SGHVS and CDR2 is FQNEAQ. There are 16 residues in the CDR3. Trimming shortened V by 5 bases and J by 3 bases, and 17 bases separated the two germline ends. CDR3 amino acids: CASSPRRTAVNQPQHF. In DNA form, the CDR3 reads TGTGCCAGCAGCCCCCGGAGGACAGCGGTCAATCAGCCCCAGCATTTT.